These T cell receptor beta chains were read from a single sample in a study of T cell repertoires in cytomegalovirus infection. TCRdb re-called the reads with MiXCR, one entry per CDR3 protein. The table records more than 500,000 distinct CDR3 sequences, about 15% of them present only once. Sequencing was carried out using CD8+ T cells from PBMCs. Receptors were obtained from a human donor in good health (CMV status not recorded). Some clones in this sample may be carry-over from other donors' samples. CDR3s include the opening cysteine and the closing phenylalanine or tryptophan. The size entry is marked missing in some rows and otherwise reads once, few, many or a size class.

clone_size	v_call	j_call	cdr3_aa
.	TRBV27	TRBJ2-4	CASRGTTKNIQYF
few	TRBV20-1	TRBJ1-2	CSARAPEGGTGDGYTF
many	TRBV27	TRBJ2-6	CASSDYYSGANVLTF
.	TRBV10-3	TRBJ2-7	CAIGTAYEQYF
few	TRBV2	TRBJ2-7	CASLLSPGQGAYEQYF
many	TRBV7-2	TRBJ2-1	CASSLEVSVEQFF
few	TRBV2	TRBJ2-5	CASIEVWTQETQYF
few	TRBV3-1	TRBJ2-7	CASSHQGRLYEQYF
.	TRBV7-6	TRBJ2-7	CTRSLAKGTSGRGEQYF
few	TRBV12-3/TRBV12-4	TRBJ2-2	CASSFPGGQSQYNTGELFF
.	TRBV12-3/TRBV12-4	TRBJ2-7	CASSLIGGGWEQYF
many	TRBV6-6	TRBJ1-1	CASSRSEGPNTEAFF
few	TRBV28	TRBJ2-1	CASSPGWGKRFF
many	TRBV7-2	TRBJ2-1	CASRGGGSSSYNEQFF
few	TRBV4-2	TRBJ2-7	CASSQDWLAGLYEQYF
many	TRBV27	TRBJ1-1	CASTPSSGETNTEAFF
many	TRBV7-7	TRBJ2-1	CASSLEGRGPNEQFF
few	TRBV9	TRBJ2-7	CASSPWDSVDEQYF
.	TRBV9	TRBJ2-7	CASSWGGSYEQYF
.	TRBV30	TRBJ1-1	CAWSWGTEAFF
few	TRBV30	TRBJ2-1	CAWSVGTGGFEQFF
many	TRBV12-3/TRBV12-4	TRBJ1-5	CASSLGPSNQPQHF
few	TRBV28	TRBJ1-5	CASSNTGKGQPQHF
.	TRBV27	TRBJ1-1	CASYSGAGAFF
.	TRBV2	TRBJ1-2	CASSDYEGLTPYGYTF
many	TRBV7-3	TRBJ1-1	CASSSTGDSAEAFF
.	TRBV27	TRBJ1-2	CASSFYGNYGYTF
.	TRBV7-9	TRBJ2-7	CASSFGQAPGEQYF
many	TRBV11-2	TRBJ1-5	CASSLVGREDQPQHF
few	TRBV20-1	TRBJ1-1	CSAPGVTNTEAFF
.	TRBV7-8	TRBJ1-2	CASSLRSLYGYTF
few	TRBV27	TRBJ1-1	CASSSDQGMGTEAFF
many	TRBV28	TRBJ2-1	CASMPEVGGVDEQFF
many	TRBV7-3	TRBJ2-1	CASSLRAGVLGEQFF
many	TRBV6-6	TRBJ2-5	CASNSQGFGETQYF
few	TRBV5-1	TRBJ2-3	CASSLERGGTDTQYF
few	TRBV28	TRBJ2-2	CASRVSHTGELFF
many	TRBV2	TRBJ2-7	CASSEKGSSYEQYF
.	TRBV28	TRBJ1-6	CASSLYADLGSPLHF
few	TRBV5-4	TRBJ2-3	CASSLERGRADTQYF
.	TRBV5-6	TRBJ2-7	CASSITTESSYEQYF
few	TRBV6-5	TRBJ1-2	CASSYGGVSYGYTF
few	TRBV28	TRBJ1-2	CASSLRGTKSGGYTF
few	TRBV4-2	TRBJ1-1	CASSQGENTYMNTEAFF
many	TRBV7-8	TRBJ1-6	CASSQGWAGSSYNSPLHF
many	TRBV7-9	TRBJ2-1	CASSFTSANEQFF
few	TRBV27	TRBJ2-3	CASKAGGYTDTQYF
.	TRBV9	TRBJ1-6	CASSVAGAPLHF
many	TRBV28	TRBJ2-1	CASSPTRSSYNEQFF
many	TRBV29-1	TRBJ2-1	CSPGTSGTILPYNEQFF
many	TRBV19	TRBJ1-6	CARSMGTDSSYNSPLHF
.	TRBV5-1	TRBJ2-3	CASSWTGDGGDTQYF
few	TRBV18	TRBJ1-1	CASSLRRPPQGTEAFF